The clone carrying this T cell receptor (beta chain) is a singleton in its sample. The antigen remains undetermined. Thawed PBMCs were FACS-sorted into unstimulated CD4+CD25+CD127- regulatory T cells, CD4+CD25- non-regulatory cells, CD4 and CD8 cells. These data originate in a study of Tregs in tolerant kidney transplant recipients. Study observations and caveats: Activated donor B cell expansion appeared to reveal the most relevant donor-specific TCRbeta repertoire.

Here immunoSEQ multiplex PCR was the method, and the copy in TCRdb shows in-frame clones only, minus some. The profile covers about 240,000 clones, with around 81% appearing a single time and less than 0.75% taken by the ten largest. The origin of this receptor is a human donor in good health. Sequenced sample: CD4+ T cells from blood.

The CDR3 region is CASSLGPPAGDYLQETQYF. As DNA, the CDR3 is TGTGCCAGCAGCTTGGGGCCGCCCGCAGGGGACTACCTGCAAGAGACCCAGTACTTC. The chain has TRBV5-6 and TRBJ2-5; the D gene is possibly TRBD2 (7 bases). The CDR3 spans 19 residues. Germline loops: CDR1 SGHDT, CDR2 YYEEEE. V shed 0 bases and J shed 2 bases, with 23 bases lying between them.